This T cell receptor beta chain appears in the sequencing data of a study of T cell repertoires in cytomegalovirus infection. On the study more broadly: CMV epitopes, recently identified HLA-C-restricted and well-studied HLA-B-restricted, were used.

Using its own MiXCR run on the reads, TCRdb lists one record per CDR3 protein. This table holds about 770,000 distinct CDR3 sequences, 29% found once. From germline, CDR1 is SGHVS and CDR2 FQNEAQ. The CDR3 is 14 residues long. Trimming removed 1 base at V and 3 bases at J, with 10 bases between. Overall study findings and caveats: The ex vivo response was dominated by HLA-C-restricted CMV-specific TCR beta clonotypes. There were carriers of CMV plus the relevant HLA, and cumulative public TCR beta family frequency identified them.

Concerning this clonotype: What it binds is not known.

The source material was cultured CD8+ T cells from PBMCs, sampled from culture after CMV antigen stimulation. This TCR was recovered from a human donor in good health (CMV status not recorded). Some clones in this sample may be carry-over from other donors' samples. The chain is built from TRBV7-8 and TRBJ2-7; D gene ambiguous. CDR3 in DNA: TGTGCCAGCAGCTTAGGTTCCCAGCACTACGAGCAGTACTTC. It yields the protein CASSLGSQHYEQYF.